The entry that follows covers one T cell receptor beta chain sequence. This clone's antigen is unknown. The input lacks base qualities; no much larger clone sits a single base away. Whole blood was collected in K2EDTA tubes by collaborating institutions according to the institutions' own protocols. Collaborator samples were shipped for TCRbeta analysis as frozen whole blood, isolated PBMCs, or DNA extracted from either sample type. TCRbeta CDR3 regions were amplified from genomic DNA using the immunoSEQ Assay, a bias-controlled multiplex PCR. The paper's data handling went like this. The number of nucleated cells in each sample was estimated from the amplification of reference gene primers within the assay. To quantify the absolute abundance of each unique TCRbeta CDR3 rearrangement, sequence reads were collapsed and filtered. Productive Simpson clonality was computed per sample as the square root of Simpson's diversity index over productive rearrangements. Held by TCRdb, this immuneACCESS table contains in-frame sequences only and omits some clones. Under half of the omission traces to an unresolved V gene where checked; the cause of the rest is unknown. V, J and clone size were drawn from that table, and D and trimming were deduced from the DNA. Present in this sample are roughly 69,000 clones, around 87% of which were seen just once. Of the sample, around 6.7% falls within the top ten clones.

The sample originates from a study of blood T cell repertoires in COVID-19 (dated by TCRdb to about 2020). For the wider study: Samples covering the acute and convalescent phases of COVID-19 were provided by collaborators in the United States, Italy and Spain. The material from the prospective study consisted of cDNA or gDNA derived from T cells, B-cell-depleted T cells, or PBMCs. Deeply sampled blood TCRbeta repertoires from subjects exposed to, actively infected with, or recovered from COVID-19 were included in the dataset. The repertoires were released in a freely available public database intended as a resource for research on the immune response to SARS-CoV-2. HLA class I and class II types, where available, came from metadata supplied by the sample provider rather than from assay-based typing. A de-identified subject ID, COVID-19 status, age in years and sex were almost always included in the sample metadata. Samples came from the ongoing ImmuneRACE study (first 160 participants) plus 1,254 subjects from 6 global collaborators. General findings and caveats noted by the study authors: Clinical and demographic metadata were provided uncurated, with the amount varying by source and participant.

CDR1 and CDR2, looked up from the germline V gene (reference sequence), are SGHNT and YYREEE. V trim: 1 base; J trim: 2 bases; unmatched bases: 5. The cysteine opens and the phenylalanine closes a CDR3 of 16 amino acids. The read is trimmed to its CDR3 DNA, 48 bases read in frame from base 1. Sequencing used peripheral blood. The chain joins TRBV5-4 to TRBJ2-5, and TRBD2 matches 10 of the central bases. This receptor was taken from a man between 45 and 60 years old with active COVID-19. The CDR3 reads CASSLRSGRVQETQYF. The DNA is TGTGCCAGCAGCTTGCGGAGCGGGAGGGTTCAAGAGACCCAGTACTTC.